This T cell receptor (beta chain) was sequenced for a study of blood T cell repertoires in COVID-19. Generated by immunoSEQ multiplex PCR, the TCRdb table keeps only in-frame clones and is missing some. The table shows about 100,000 clones, with around nine tenths occurring only once. The CDR3 is 15 residues long. CDR1 and CDR2 from the germline V gene are MDHEN and SYDVKM. Deletions cut 1 base from V and 4 bases from J, with 13 bases between. This sequence joins TRBV28 and TRBJ2-5; tentatively, D is TRBD2 (7 bases). The receptor was isolated from a human donor in a cohort sampled during active COVID-19. The sequencing sample was made of peripheral blood. CDR3 loop: CASSLSGRGIETQYF. In DNA form, the CDR3 reads TGTGCCAGCAGTTTATCTGGGAGGGGGATAGAGACCCAGTACTTC.